A selection of T cell receptor beta chains follows, all from one sample in a study of blood T cell repertoires in COVID-19. Assay: immunoSEQ multiplex PCR; the TCRdb copy retains only in-frame clones and omits some. The data contain about 150,000 clones, around 84% of them singletons. The sequenced material came from peripheral blood. These receptors were taken from a woman aged 45-65 years in a cohort sampled during active or convalescent COVID-19. CDR3s include the opening cysteine and the closing phenylalanine or tryptophan. Each record gives: V gene, D gene, clone size, J gene, CDR3 DNA, CDR3 protein. A D gene is named only where the DNA matches it firmly. Clone size is given for some rows only: seen once, a few or many times, or a class if the clone is expanded.

V: TRBV12-5
D: NA
size: NA
J: TRBJ1-1
DNA: TGTGCTAGTGCTGATACCGCGCAGGGGACTGAAGCTTTCTTT
CDR3: CASADTAQGTEAFF

V: TRBV5-1
D: NA
size: NA
J: TRBJ1-4
DNA: TGCGCCAGCAGCTTAGGGCCGGACTATGAAAAACTGTTTTTT
CDR3: CASSLGPDYEKLFF

V: TRBV10-3
D: TRBD1
size: few
J: TRBJ1-6
DNA: TGTGCCATCAGTGAGAGTCGTTCAGGGACAGATTCACCCCTCCACTTT
CDR3: CAISESRSGTDSPLHF

V: TRBV7-2
D: TRBD2
size: NA
J: TRBJ2-5
DNA: TGTGCCAGCAGCTTAGGTTGGCGGGGGGGCCAAGAGACCCAGTACTTC
CDR3: CASSLGWRGGQETQYF

V: TRBV6-5
D: NA
size: NA
J: TRBJ1-3
DNA: TGTGCCAGCAGTTACTCGCCAGACTCCTCTGGAAACACCATATATTTT
CDR3: CASSYSPDSSGNTIYF

V: TRBV5-4
D: TRBD2
size: NA
J: TRBJ2-1
DNA: TGTGCCAGCAGAGTCACGAGCGGGGGGCAGAACAATGAGCAGTTCTTC
CDR3: CASRVTSGGQNNEQFF

V: TRBV6-5
D: TRBD1
size: few
J: TRBJ2-7
DNA: TGTGCCAGCAGTTACTCGAAGGGACAGGTTCCCTACGAGCAGTACTTC
CDR3: CASSYSKGQVPYEQYF

V: TRBV5-1
D: NA
size: NA
J: TRBJ1-2
DNA: TGCGCCAGCAGCGGAACAGCTTCCTATGGCTACACCTTC
CDR3: CASSGTASYGYTF

V: TRBV19
D: NA
size: NA
J: TRBJ2-6
DNA: TGTGCCAGTAGTACTCGCCATGGGGGGGGACAGGAGTTCTCTGGGGCCAACGTCCTGACTTTC
CDR3: CASSTRHGGGQEFSGANVLTF

V: TRBV6-6
D: NA
size: NA
J: TRBJ1-4
DNA: TGTGCCAGCAGTTCCGAGGGTCTTCTGTTTTTT
CDR3: CASSSEGLLFF

V: TRBV7-6
D: NA
size: NA
J: TRBJ2-1
DNA: TGTGCCAGCAGCCCTGGGGCAGCGAACAATGAGCAGTTCTTC
CDR3: CASSPGAANNEQFF

V: TRBV7-9
D: TRBD1
size: NA
J: TRBJ1-6
DNA: TGTGCCAGCAGCTTAGCCCCGGGACAGGGGAATTCACCCCTCCACTTT
CDR3: CASSLAPGQGNSPLHF

V: TRBV6-5
D: NA
size: NA
J: TRBJ1-6
DNA: TGTGCCAGCAGTTACTCGACCTCCCTGGGGCCTTTCCACTTT
CDR3: CASSYSTSLGPFHF

V: TRBV4-1
D: TRBD1
size: NA
J: TRBJ2-5
DNA: TGCGCCAGCAGCCAGCAGGGGGTCATCGGTCCCCAGGGGACCCAGTACTTC
CDR3: CASSQQGVIGPQGTQYF

V: TRBV13
D: NA
size: NA
J: TRBJ2-5
DNA: TGTGCCAGCAGCCCGAAAACACAGGGAATCCCCTTAGGACAAGAGACCCAGTACTTC
CDR3: CASSPKTQGIPLGQETQYF

V: TRBV24-1
D: NA
size: once
J: TRBJ2-3
DNA: TGTGCCACCAGTGATCGGTTTAGCACAGATACGCAGTATTTT
CDR3: CATSDRFSTDTQYF

V: TRBV18
D: NA
size: NA
J: TRBJ2-5
DNA: TGTGCCAGCTCACCACCGCGGGGACAGCCAAACCAAGAGACCCAGTACTTC
CDR3: CASSPPRGQPNQETQYF

V: TRBV10-1
D: TRBD1
size: NA
J: TRBJ1-6
DNA: TGCGCCAGCACGCCCCTCCGGGACAGGGAAATATTTGGGTACTCACCCCTCCACTTT
CDR3: CASTPLRDREIFGYSPLHF

V: TRBV4-1
D: TRBD1
size: NA
J: TRBJ2-5
DNA: TGCGCCAGCAGCGGATCGGGACAGCAAGAGACCCAGTACTTC
CDR3: CASSGSGQQETQYF

V: TRBV19
D: NA
size: NA
J: TRBJ1-3
DNA: TGTGCCAGTAGTATAATCGGGGACTCTGGAAACACCATATATTTT
CDR3: CASSIIGDSGNTIYF

V: TRBV27
D: NA
size: NA
J: TRBJ2-3
DNA: TGTGCCAGCAGTTTATTGTCGGGGTCCACAGATACGCAGTATTTT
CDR3: CASSLLSGSTDTQYF

V: TRBV5-1
D: TRBD1
size: NA
J: TRBJ1-1
DNA: TGCGCCAGCAGGACTTCAGGGGGTGTAACTGAAGCTTTCTTT
CDR3: CASRTSGGVTEAFF

V: TRBV6-5
D: TRBD1
size: NA
J: TRBJ2-2
DNA: TGTGCCAGCAGTAAGGGACAGGTGAACACCGGGGAGCTGTTTTTT
CDR3: CASSKGQVNTGELFF

V: TRBV6-2/TRBV6-3
D: NA
size: NA
J: TRBJ1-2
DNA: TGTGCCAGCAGGCCTACAGGGAAACATAACTATGGCTACACCTTC
CDR3: CASRPTGKHNYGYTF

V: TRBV5-6
D: TRBD1
size: NA
J: TRBJ1-2
DNA: TGTGCCAGCAGACCCGGGACAGACGATTTCTATGGCTACACCTTC
CDR3: CASRPGTDDFYGYTF

V: TRBV5-4
D: TRBD1
size: NA
J: TRBJ2-7
DNA: TGTGCCAGCAGCCCGAGGACAGGGGGGACCTACGAGCAGTACTTC
CDR3: CASSPRTGGTYEQYF

V: TRBV24-1
D: NA
size: once
J: TRBJ1-2
DNA: TGTGCCACCAGTGATTTGCGGGGGGGGAACTATGGCTACACCTTC
CDR3: CATSDLRGGNYGYTF

V: TRBV4-3
D: NA
size: NA
J: TRBJ2-3
DNA: TGCGCCAGCAGCCCGTTCGGGACATACGACACAGATACGCAGTATTTT
CDR3: CASSPFGTYDTDTQYF

V: TRBV3-1/TRBV3-2
D: NA
size: NA
J: TRBJ1-1
DNA: TGTGCCAGCAGCCAGGGATCGGGGTTTGAAGCTTTCTTT
CDR3: CASSQGSGFEAFF

V: TRBV4-2
D: NA
size: NA
J: TRBJ2-3
DNA: TGTGCCAGCAGCCAAGAAGGTGCGCGGGGCACAGATACGCAGTATTTT
CDR3: CASSQEGARGTDTQYF

V: TRBV7-2
D: NA
size: few
J: TRBJ1-2
DNA: TGTGCCAGCAGCTTAGGAGGGTACTATGGCTACACCTTC
CDR3: CASSLGGYYGYTF

V: TRBV14
D: NA
size: NA
J: TRBJ1-2
DNA: TGTGCCAGCAGCCAAGTGGCAGAAGATCGATGTTACTATGGCTACACCTTC
CDR3: CASSQVAEDRCYYGYTF

V: TRBV18
D: TRBD1
size: few
J: TRBJ1-4
DNA: TGTGCCAGCTCTCCGGGACAGGCAATGGGGGAAAAACTGTTTTTT
CDR3: CASSPGQAMGEKLFF

V: TRBV5-4
D: TRBD1
size: NA
J: TRBJ2-5
DNA: TGTGCCAGCAGCTTGGGGACAGGGACGGAGACCCAGTACTTC
CDR3: CASSLGTGTETQYF

V: TRBV30
D: NA
size: NA
J: TRBJ1-2
DNA: TGTGCCTGGAGTAAATCCGGCTATGGCTACACCTTC
CDR3: CAWSKSGYGYTF

V: TRBV4-1
D: TRBD1
size: NA
J: TRBJ1-2
DNA: TGCGCCAGCAGCCAAGATCCCCCGGGACAGGGCGATGACTATGGCTACACCTTC
CDR3: CASSQDPPGQGDDYGYTF

V: TRBV3-1/TRBV3-2
D: TRBD2
size: NA
J: TRBJ2-6
DNA: TGTGCCAGCAGCCAAGAAGGGGAGGGCTCTGGGGCCAACGTCCTGACTTTC
CDR3: CASSQEGEGSGANVLTF

V: TRBV27
D: TRBD2
size: NA
J: TRBJ2-3
DNA: TGTGCCAGCAGTTCCTACCCCGGACTAGTAGGGCACACAGATACGCAGTATTTT
CDR3: CASSSYPGLVGHTDTQYF

V: TRBV11-1
D: TRBD2
size: NA
J: TRBJ2-3
DNA: TGTGCCAGCAGACAGAGCGGGAATGCAGATACGCAGTATTTT
CDR3: CASRQSGNADTQYF

V: TRBV27
D: NA
size: NA
J: TRBJ2-5
DNA: TGTGCCAGCAGTTGGGCTGGTCAAGAGACCCAGTACTTC
CDR3: CASSWAGQETQYF

V: TRBV11-3
D: NA
size: many
J: TRBJ2-3
DNA: TGTGCCAGCAGCCCGGGGGGTGGGGGCCCAGATACGCAGTATTTT
CDR3: CASSPGGGGPDTQYF

V: TRBV7-9
D: NA
size: NA
J: TRBJ1-4
DNA: TGTGCCAGCAGCTTAGGGGCAATACGGAAAACGGATCTGTTTTTT
CDR3: CASSLGAIRKTDLFF

V: TRBV7-6
D: TRBD1
size: few
J: TRBJ2-3
DNA: TGTGCCAGCAGCTTCTTGGGACAGGGGGTTAGGGCAGATACGCAGTATTTT
CDR3: CASSFLGQGVRADTQYF